This T cell receptor beta chain was found in a study of T cell responses to AZD1222 COVID-19 vaccine. Study-level results: Reports say nearly half of spike-specific TCRs go after unmutated variant regions. Among vaccine-associated CD4 TCRs, coverage spanned spike, with dominance at 160-218 and 743-854. Seropositive AZD1222 recipients at baseline numbered only 5 or 6.

The assay was immunoSEQ multiplex PCR, and TCRdb's table has in-frame clones only and misses some. The sample carries about 150,000 clones, 80% to 95% recorded once. Second-dose timings of about 4 or about 12 weeks were pooled. Remarks on this clone: As yet, its antigen is unknown.

The V segment lost 5 bases and the J segment 1 base; nucleotides outside the gene matches: 3. The CDR3 sequence is 14 residues long. CDR1 SEHNR and CDR2 FQNEAQ come from the germline V gene (reference sequence). The TCR originated in an adult who received the AZD1222 COVID-19 vaccine. Source: peripheral blood, taken 28 days after the second AZD1222 dose. V gene TRBV7-9 combines with J gene TRBJ2-5; 8 bases agree with TRBD2. CDR3 sequence reads: CASSGAGGQETQYF. The CDR3 DNA sequence: TGTGCCAGCAGCGGGGCGGGGGGCCAAGAGACCCAGTACTTC.